The 26 T cell receptor beta chains given below trace back to one sample, sequenced in a study of blood T cell repertoires in COVID-19. Sequencing used immunoSEQ multiplex PCR; TCRdb keeps in-frame clones, though not all of them. The data show 250,000 to 400,000 clones, approximately 87% seen once. Sequencing input: PBMCs or T cells enriched from blood (not recorded which). These receptors were obtained from a woman in her thirties who had recovered from COVID-19.

The CDR3 nucleotides are TGCAGCGTTGATATCGACCCTGGGACAGCTGAAGCTTTCTTT. Its translation: CSVDIDPGTAEAFF. This rearrangement joins TRBV29-1 to TRBJ1-1; 7 nucleotides line up with TRBD1. The CDR3 contains 14 residues. V gave up 3 bases and J gave up 6 bases; unmatched junction bases: 10. Germline loops: CDR1 SQVTM, CDR2 ANQGSEA.

The rearrangement links TRBV5-6 to TRBJ1-6; TRBD1 aligns across 7 bases. The CDR3 is 19 residues long. Germline V gene lookup returns CDR1 SGHDT and CDR2 YYEEEE. Trimming cost V 0 bases and J 0 bases; bases outside gene matches: 9. In DNA, the CDR3 is TGTGCCAGCAGCTTGGCCGTAGGGACAGCAAGCTCCTATAATTCACCCCTCCACTTT. Amino acids: CASSLAVGTASSYNSPLHF.

The chain is built from TRBV19 and TRBJ2-1, with D possibly matching TRBD2 (6 bases). Germline CDR1 and CDR2: LNHDA and SQIVND (reference sequence). The V and J ends lost 5 bases and 8 bases respectively, with 13 bases between them. CDR3 length equals 13 residues. The CDR3 bases are TGTGCCAGTAGTCCTACCCGGAGGGATGAGCAGTTCTTC. This encodes CASSPTRRDEQFF.

This clone was counted a few times. The same CDR3 can be traced to other DNA sequences in this sample. The chain combines TRBV7-9 with TRBJ1-1; D is unclear. This CDR3 has 13 residues. Trimming removed 7 bases from V and 1 base from J, with 10 bases in between. Looked up from germline, CDR1 is SEHNR and CDR2 is FQNEAQ (reference sequence). The CDR3 DNA follows: TGTGCCAGCACGCCGCCGGGGAACACTGAAGCTTTCTTT. Its translation: CASTPPGNTEAFF. Drawing the rest from reference TRBV7-9 and TRBJ1-1, the complete variable domain is DTGVSQNPRHKITKRGQNVTFRCDPISEHNRLYWYRQTLGQGPEFLTYFQNEAQLEKSRLLSDRFSAERPKGSFSTLEIQRTEQGDSAMYLCASTPPGNTEAFFGQGTRLTVV.

The chain uses TRBV7-2 and TRBJ1-1, with 7 bases aligning to TRBD1. V trimming: 5 bases; J trimming: 11 bases; junction bases outside the gene matches: 11. The CDR3 totals 13 residues. The germline V gene has CDR1 SGHTA and CDR2 FQGNSA. The CDR3 here is CASSPETGIVAFF. The CDR3 DNA sequence: TGTGCCAGCAGCCCCGAGACAGGGATTGTGGCTTTCTTT.

The chain employs TRBV23-1 and TRBJ2-7, with D maybe TRBD1 (6 bases). TRBV23-1 is filed as an ORF, its function uncertain. The CDR3 length is 15 residues. V was shortened by 6 bases and J by 6 bases, with 21 bases between the two germline ends. The CDR3: CASSTAGTYLLEQYF. In DNA form, the CDR3 reads TGCGCCAGCAGCACAGCCGGGACATATCTCCTCGAGCAGTACTTC.

The V and J genes are TRBV6-5 and TRBJ2-1, with TRBD2 as a possible D gene (5 bases). This CDR3 has 14 amino acids. Germline V gene lookup returns CDR1 MNHEY and CDR2 SVGAGI. Trimming took off 8 bases at V and 3 bases at J, with 14 bases between the two ends. The CDR3 loop reads CASFDAGGYNEQFF. The CDR3 DNA reads TGTGCCAGCTTCGACGCGGGCGGCTACAATGAGCAGTTCTTC.

The chain couples TRBV12-3 or TRBV12-4 to TRBJ1-2, with 10 bases that match TRBD1. The CDR3 runs to 13 residues. V lost 5 bases, J lost 6 bases, and 3 bases stayed unmatched. CDR3 sequence: CASSPGTGDGYTF. The CDR3 nucleotides are TGTGCCAGCAGTCCCGGGACAGGGGATGGCTACACCTTC.

This chain uses TRBV5-1 with TRBJ1-1, with a tentative D call TRBD1 (5 bases). This CDR3 spans 14 amino acids. V was clipped by 5 bases and J by 5 bases, with 16 bases between them. The germline V gene encodes CDR1 SGHRS and CDR2 YFSETQ. The CDR3 sequence: CASSPNGGDTEAFF. The CDR3, as DNA: TGCGCCAGCAGTCCCAATGGGGGGGATACTGAAGCTTTCTTT.

At least ten counts were recorded for this clone. CDR3 loop: CASETGDSGANVLTF. The CDR3 DNA reads as TGTGCCAGCGAGACAGGAGACTCTGGGGCCAACGTCCTGACTTTC. The J gene is TRBJ2-6, the V gene TRBV6-5; D possibly corresponds to TRBD1 (6 bases). Germline loops: CDR1 MNHEY, CDR2 SVGAGI. With 8 bases removed from V and 0 bases from J, the gap between germline ends came to 11 bases. The CDR3 loop spans 15 amino acids.

This chain connects TRBV7-2 to TRBJ2-1; no definite D call. The length of the CDR3 is 14 residues. Germline V lookup: CDR1 SGHTA, CDR2 FQGNSA. The V end was cut by 1 base, the J end by 5 bases, with 9 bases between. The CDR3 DNA sequence: TGTGCCAGCAGCTTAGTAGCCTTAAACAATGAGCAGTTCTTC. Its protein is CASSLVALNNEQFF.

The sample holds one count of this clone. As DNA, the CDR3 is TGTGCCAGCCCGGGCGGGTTCGCTGAAGCTTTCTTT. Its translation: CASPGGFAEAFF. The rearrangement links TRBV6-5 to TRBJ1-1; D remains unclear. The germline V gene encodes CDR1 MNHEY and CDR2 SVGAGI. Trimming cost V 8 bases and J 6 bases, with 13 bases left between them. This CDR3 is built from 12 residues.

This clone was seen a single time. The chain combines TRBV4-2 with TRBJ2-2, with D possibly TRBD1 on 6 matching bases. The germline CDR1 and CDR2 sequences are LGHNA and YNFKEQ. Deletions cut 1 base from V and 6 bases from J, with 9 bases between. The CDR3 runs 14 residues. DNA of the CDR3: TGTGCCAGCAGCCAAGGGTGGACAGCCGGGGAGCTGTTTTTT. Its protein is CASSQGWTAGELFF.

The chain recombines TRBV10-3 with TRBJ2-7; 10 bases are a match to TRBD2. This CDR3 is 14 amino acids long. V was clipped by 5 bases and J by 2 bases; unmatched bases: 3. Germline V CDR1 and CDR2: ENHRY, SYGVKD. CDR3 nucleotide sequence: TGTGCCATCAGTTCTAGCGGGGGTCCCTACGAGCAGTACTTC. Protein: CAISSSGGPYEQYF.

The V call is TRBV4-1, the J call TRBJ2-7; a weak D match, TRBD2 (5 bases). Germline assignment: CDR1 MGHRA and CDR2 YSYEKL. The CDR3 extends over 13 amino acids. V lost 2 bases to trimming and J lost 7 bases, with 12 bases between them. The CDR3 region is CASSQRAEGEQYF. CDR3 DNA: TGCGCCAGCAGCCAACGCGCCGAGGGAGAGCAGTACTTC.

The chain carries TRBV18 and TRBJ2-5; D not certain. CDR1 and CDR2 from the germline V gene are KGHSH and LQKENI. The CDR3 spans 12 residues. The V end lost 5 bases, the J end lost 5 bases, and 9 bases lay between the germline ends. CDR3 region: CASSRLLETQYF. CDR3 DNA sequence: TGTGCCAGCTCAAGACTGTTGGAGACCCAGTACTTC. The entire variable domain, with the rest obtained from reference TRBV18 and TRBJ2-5, is as follows: NAGVMQNPRHLVRRRGQEARLRCSPMKGHSHVYWYRQLPEEGLKFMVYLQKENIIDESGMPKERFSAEFPKEGPSILRIQQVVRGDSAAYFCASSRLLETQYFGPGTRLLVL.

The sample holds one count of this clone. Other DNA variants within this sample encode the same CDR3. For the CDR3, the DNA is TGTGCCAGCAGCTTAAGCGGGGGGTCCTACAATGAGCAGTTCTTC. It specifies CASSLSGGSYNEQFF. V is TRBV7-6 and J is TRBJ2-1; 9 nucleotides line up with TRBD2. The CDR3 consists of 15 residues. The junction had 0 bases not matched to a gene; V was cut back by 2 bases and J by 1 base. Germline V CDR1 and CDR2: SGHVS, FNYEAQ.

The chain couples TRBV3-1 (or the pseudogene TRBV3-2) to TRBJ1-2; 7 nucleotides align to TRBD1. From germline, CDR1 is LGHDT and CDR2 YNNKEL (reference sequence). The trim removed 6 bases at V and 4 bases at J, leaving 5 bases unmatched. The CDR3 extends over 13 amino acids. The CDR3 bases are TGTGCCAGCAGGCACAGGGGTGGCTATGGCTACACCTTC. As protein: CASRHRGGYGYTF.

The chain has TRBV19 and TRBJ2-1, with 8 positions matching TRBD2. Germline lookup yields CDR1 LNHDA and CDR2 SQIVND (reference sequence). V shed 6 bases and J 0 bases; nucleotides not matched to a gene: 16. The CDR3 covers 19 residues. CDR3 DNA: TGTGCCAGTAGCCATGTGGGCCGAAGAGCGGGGGCCTCCTACAATGAGCAGTTCTTC. This gives the protein CASSHVGRRAGASYNEQFF.

The V gene is TRBV4-3, the J gene TRBJ2-1; D is uncertain. V was clipped by 1 base and J by 0 bases, with 7 bases between them. From germline, CDR1 is LGHNA and CDR2 YSLEER. This CDR3 is 15 amino acids long. The CDR3 sequence is CASSQAVGSYNEQFF. As DNA, the CDR3 is TGCGCCAGCAGCCAAGCCGTCGGCTCCTACAATGAGCAGTTCTTC.

V gene TRBV18 combines with J gene TRBJ1-5; D call uncertain. CDR3 length: 16 residues. Germline assignment: CDR1 KGHSH and CDR2 LQKENI. Trimming took off 3 bases at V and 0 bases at J, with 12 bases between the two ends. The CDR3 region has the DNA TGTGCCAGCTCACCCACCGGCAGGTCTAGCAATCAGCCCCAGCATTTT. It specifies CASSPTGRSSNQPQHF.

This clone was seen only once. J is TRBJ1-2 and V is TRBV7-9; D might be TRBD1 (5 bases). Germline lookup yields CDR1 SEHNR and CDR2 FQNEAQ (reference sequence). There are 18 residues in the CDR3. V dropped 1 base and J dropped 1 base, with 19 bases sitting between them. CDR3 region: CASSLGGSYHLINYGYTF. As DNA, the CDR3 is TGTGCCAGCAGCTTAGGGGGCAGCTACCACTTAATTAACTATGGCTACACCTTC.

This clone was found a few times. V is TRBV29-1 and J is TRBJ1-1; D ambiguous. This CDR3 has 14 residues. Germline CDR1 SQVTM, CDR2 ANQGSEA. Trimming took 4 bases from V and 2 from J, leaving 14 bases between them. CDR3 sequence reads: CSVVVYGGNTEAFF. CDR3 nucleotides: TGCAGCGTTGTTGTTTATGGAGGCAACACTGAAGCTTTCTTT. The whole variable domain, filled in from reference TRBV29-1 and TRBJ1-1, reads SAVISQKPSRDICQRGTSLTIQCQVDSQVTMMFWYRQQPGQSLTLIATANQGSEATYESGFVIDKFPISRPNLTFSTLTVSNMSPEDSSIYLCSVVVYGGNTEAFFGQGTRLTVV.

Details on this clone: The identical CDR3 is also encoded by other nucleotide sequences in the sample. This chain uses TRBV7-2 with TRBJ2-2; D remains unclear. Germline V gene sequence: CDR1 SGHTA, CDR2 FQGNSA. V was cut by 1 base and J by 2 bases, with 8 bases left in between. The CDR3 has 15 residues. The CDR3 bases are TGTGCCAGCAGCTTAGTTGGCGGAAACACCGGGGAGCTGTTTTTT. This sequence encodes CASSLVGGNTGELFF.

This chain uses TRBV24-1 with TRBJ1-3; D ambiguous. V gave up 2 bases and J gave up 4 bases, with 2 bases separating them. Per the germline V gene, CDR1 is KGHDR and CDR2 is SFDVKD. The CDR3 spans 12 residues. The CDR3 loop is CATSDSGNTIYF. CDR3 bases: TGTGCCACCAGTGATTCAGGAAACACCATATATTTT.

This chain uses TRBV6-5 with TRBJ1-1, with TRBD1 as a possible D gene (5 bases). CDR1 and CDR2 from the germline V gene are MNHEY and SVGAGI. The CDR3 length is 15 residues. The V gene lost 5 bases and the J gene lost 4 bases, with 17 bases spanning the gap. This CDR3 reads CASSPQPRGGTEAFF. CDR3 sequence (DNA): TGTGCCAGCAGTCCTCAACCCCGCGGGGGCACTGAAGCTTTCTTT.